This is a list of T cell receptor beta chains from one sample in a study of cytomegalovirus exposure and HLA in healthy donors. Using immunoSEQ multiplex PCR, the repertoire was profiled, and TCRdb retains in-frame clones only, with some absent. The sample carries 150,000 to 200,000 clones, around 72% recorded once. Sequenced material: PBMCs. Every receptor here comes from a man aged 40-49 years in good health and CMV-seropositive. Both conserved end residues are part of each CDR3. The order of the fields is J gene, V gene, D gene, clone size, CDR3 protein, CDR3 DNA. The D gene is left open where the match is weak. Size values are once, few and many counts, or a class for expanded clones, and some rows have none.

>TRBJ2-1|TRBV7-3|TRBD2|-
CASSWRGGPSNEQFF
TGTGCCAGCAGCTGGCGGGGGGGCCCCAGCAATGAGCAGTTCTTC
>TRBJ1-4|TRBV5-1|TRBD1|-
CASSLLEAGGNEKLFF
TGCGCCAGCAGCTTATTGGAGGCAGGGGGAAATGAAAAACTGTTTTTT
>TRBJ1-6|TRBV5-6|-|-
CASTRGGGSGNSPLHF
TGTGCCAGCACACGCGGGGGTGGTAGCGGAAATTCACCCCTCCACTTT
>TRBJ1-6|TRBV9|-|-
CASSVEATGLNSPLHF
TGTGCCAGCAGCGTAGAAGCGACAGGATTGAATTCACCCCTCCACTTT
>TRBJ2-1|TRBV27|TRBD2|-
CASSPLTSGGGHSFF
TGTGCCAGCAGCCCACTCACTAGCGGGGGGGGCCATTCGTTCTTC
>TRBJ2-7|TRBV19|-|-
CASSISQRGNEQYF
TGTGCCAGTAGTATCTCCCAACGGGGTAACGAGCAGTACTTC
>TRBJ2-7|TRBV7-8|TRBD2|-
CASTPPVAGGPYEQYF
TGTGCCAGCACCCCACCGGTGGCGGGGGGACCCTACGAGCAGTACTTC
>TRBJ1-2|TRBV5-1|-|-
CASSFSAGADGCTF
TGCGCCAGCAGCTTTTCGGCAGGGGCAGATGGCTGCACCTTC
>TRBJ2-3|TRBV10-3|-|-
CAISPHQPGTSTDTQYF
TGTGCCATCAGTCCCCACCAACCGGGGACTAGCACAGATACGCAGTATTTT
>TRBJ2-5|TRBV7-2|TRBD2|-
CASSLAQGLAGQETQYF
TGTGCCAGCAGCTTAGCGCAGGGACTAGCGGGGCAGGAGACCCAGTACTTC
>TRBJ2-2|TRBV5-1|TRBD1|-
CASEPDRANTGELFF
TGCGCCAGCGAGCCCGACAGGGCGAACACCGGGGAGCTGTTTTTT
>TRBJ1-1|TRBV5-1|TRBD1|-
CASSLEGQGRGYTEAFF
TGCGCCAGCAGCTTGGAGGGACAGGGACGGGGGTACACTGAGGCTTTCTTT
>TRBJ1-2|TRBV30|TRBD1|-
CAWRKDRLNYGYTF
TGTGCCTGGAGGAAGGACAGGCTTAACTATGGCTACACCTTC
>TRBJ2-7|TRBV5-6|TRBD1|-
CASSPTGVYEQYF
TGTGCCAGCAGCCCGACAGGGGTCTACGAGCAGTACTTC
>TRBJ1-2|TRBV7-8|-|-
CASSSPRSYGYTF
TGTGCCAGCAGCTCACCTCGGAGTTATGGCTACACCTTC
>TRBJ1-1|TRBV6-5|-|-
CASQGGVTNTEAFF
TGTGCCAGCCAGGGAGGGGTTACGAACACTGAAGCTTTCTTT
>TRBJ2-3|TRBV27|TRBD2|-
CASSETSVTDTQYF
TGTGCCAGCAGTGAGACTAGCGTTACAGATACGCAGTATTTT
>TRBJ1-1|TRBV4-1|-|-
CASSQDRVAFF
TGCGCCAGCAGCCAAGACAGGGTGGCTTTCTTT
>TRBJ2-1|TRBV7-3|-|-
CASSPRGLSNEQFF
TGTGCCAGCAGCCCACGGGGACTCTCGAATGAGCAGTTCTTC
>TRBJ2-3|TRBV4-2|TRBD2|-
CASSQAASGGLSTDTQYF
TGTGCCAGCAGCCAAGCCGCTAGCGGGGGCCTTAGCACAGATACGCAGTATTTT
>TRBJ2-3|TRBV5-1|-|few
CASSLQGGAGDTQYF
TGCGCCAGCAGCTTACAGGGTGGGGCGGGAGATACGCAGTATTTT
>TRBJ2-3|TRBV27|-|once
CASSFRHGGPDTQYF
TGTGCCAGCAGTTTCCGACACGGAGGTCCAGATACGCAGTATTTT
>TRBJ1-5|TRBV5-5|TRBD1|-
CASSFIPGQGYSNQPQHF
TGTGCCAGCAGCTTTATTCCGGGACAGGGTTATAGCAATCAGCCCCAGCATTTT
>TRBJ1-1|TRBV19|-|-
CASSVTGLGTEAFF
TGTGCCAGTAGTGTCACAGGGCTCGGCACTGAAGCTTTCTTT
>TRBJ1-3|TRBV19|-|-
CASSSGTWGNTIYF
TGTGCCAGTAGTAGCGGGACGTGGGGAAACACCATATATTTT
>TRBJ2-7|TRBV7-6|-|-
CASSDYDTPYEQYF
TGTGCCAGCAGCGATTACGACACTCCCTACGAGCAGTACTTC
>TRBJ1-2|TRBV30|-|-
CAWSVNTNYGYTF
TGTGCCTGGAGTGTCAATACAAACTATGGCTACACCTTC
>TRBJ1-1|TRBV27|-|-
CASSLQQRNTEAFF
TGTGCCAGCAGTTTACAACAGAGAAACACTGAAGCTTTCTTT
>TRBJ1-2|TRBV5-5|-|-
CASSLVGRADGYTF
TGTGCCAGCAGCTTGGTCGGGCGGGCGGATGGCTACACCTTC
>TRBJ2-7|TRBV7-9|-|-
CASSLEQGSFSYEQYF
TGTGCCAGCAGCTTAGAGCAGGGGTCTTTCTCCTACGAGCAGTACTTC
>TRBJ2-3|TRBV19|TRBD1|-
CASSPGTGFSTDTQYF
TGTGCCAGTAGTCCCGGGACAGGTTTCAGCACAGATACGCAGTATTTT
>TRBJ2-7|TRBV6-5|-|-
CASSYRGNSYEQYF
TGTGCCAGCAGTTACCGGGGGAACTCCTACGAGCAGTACTTC
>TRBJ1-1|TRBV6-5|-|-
CASSYSTGTEAFF
TGTGCCAGCAGTTACTCGACGGGCACTGAAGCTTTCTTT
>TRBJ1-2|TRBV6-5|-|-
CASSYSSRRGSDGYTF
TGTGCCAGCAGTTACTCGAGTCGTCGGGGTAGCGATGGCTACACCTTC
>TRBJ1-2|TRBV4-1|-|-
CASSHGSGYGYTF
TGCGCCAGCAGCCATGGCAGCGGCTATGGCTACACCTTC
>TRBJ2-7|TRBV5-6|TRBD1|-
CASSRGQGASYEQYF
TGTGCCAGCAGCAGAGGACAGGGGGCATCCTACGAGCAGTACTTC
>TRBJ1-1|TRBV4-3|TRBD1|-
CASSQDQRGHTEAFF
TGCGCCAGCAGCCAGGATCAAAGGGGGCACACTGAAGCTTTCTTT
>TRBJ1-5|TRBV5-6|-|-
CASSLGWGGNQPQHF
TGTGCCAGCAGCTTGGGGTGGGGGGGCAATCAGCCCCAGCATTTT
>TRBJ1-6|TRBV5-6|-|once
CASSFRAQPLNSPLHF
TGTGCCAGCAGCTTCAGGGCTCAGCCACTTAATTCACCCCTCCACTTT
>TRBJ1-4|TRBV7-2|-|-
CASSLFFNEKLFF
TGTGCCAGCAGCTTATTCTTTAATGAAAAACTGTTTTTT
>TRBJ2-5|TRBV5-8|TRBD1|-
CASSWTGEETQYF
TGTGCCAGCAGTTGGACAGGGGAAGAGACCCAGTACTTC
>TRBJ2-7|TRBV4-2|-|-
CASSQEGQLEQYF
TGTGCCAGCAGCCAAGAAGGACAACTCGAGCAGTACTTC
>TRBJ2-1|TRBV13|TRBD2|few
CASSLRGGKKFF
TGTGCCAGCAGCTTGCGGGGAGGGAAGAAGTTCTTC
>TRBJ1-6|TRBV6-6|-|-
CASRWTVGNSPLHF
TGTGCCAGCAGGTGGACAGTTGGTAATTCACCCCTCCACTTT
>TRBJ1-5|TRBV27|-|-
CASSLSPGYSNQPQHF
TGTGCCAGCAGTTTATCCCCAGGGTATAGCAATCAGCCCCAGCATTTT
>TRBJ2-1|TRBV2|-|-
CASSEEEALSSYNEQFF
TGTGCCAGCAGTGAGGAGGAGGCGCTTAGCTCCTACAATGAGCAGTTCTTC
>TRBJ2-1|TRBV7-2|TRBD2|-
CASSPPAGGFNNEQFF
TGTGCCAGCAGCCCCCCGGCGGGGGGCTTTAACAATGAGCAGTTCTTC
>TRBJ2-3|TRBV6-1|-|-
CASSEGVLQGSTDTQYF
TGTGCCAGCAGTGAAGGGGTCTTACAGGGCTCCACAGATACGCAGTATTTT
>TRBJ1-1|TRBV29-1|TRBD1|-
CSAADRGNTEAFF
TGCAGCGCCGCGGACAGGGGGAACACTGAAGCTTTCTTT
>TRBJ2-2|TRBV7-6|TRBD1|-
CASSLQPTTGPSTGELFF
TGTGCCAGCAGCTTACAGCCCACGACAGGGCCGAGCACCGGGGAGCTGTTTTTT
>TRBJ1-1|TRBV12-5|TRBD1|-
CASGSRGLLNTEAFF
TGTGCTAGTGGTTCTAGGGGGCTTCTGAACACTGAAGCTTTCTTT
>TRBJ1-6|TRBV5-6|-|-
CASSLVQGLTLHF
TGTGCCAGCAGCCTTGTACAGGGTTTGACCCTCCACTTT
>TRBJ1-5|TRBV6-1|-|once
CASKAGANSNQPQHF
TGTGCCAGCAAGGCAGGGGCTAATAGCAATCAGCCCCAGCATTTT
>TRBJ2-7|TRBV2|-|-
CASTSTYEQYF
TGTGCCAGCACCTCGACTTACGAGCAGTACTTC
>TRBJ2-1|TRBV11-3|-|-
CASSPGPSYNEQFF
TGTGCCAGCAGCCCTGGGCCTTCCTACAATGAGCAGTTCTTC